The 29 T cell receptor beta chains below were found in one sample sequenced in a study of blood T cell repertoires in COVID-19. Repertoires were generated with immunoSEQ multiplex PCR, while TCRdb's copy carries only in-frame clones and drops some. The data hold 390,000 or so clones, with around 87% observed a single time. The specimen was peripheral blood. These TCRs come from a woman aged 25 to 45 with COVID-19, enrolled during active disease.

This CDR3 is CASSPRDRGSNQPQHF. The CDR3, as DNA: TGTGCCAGCTCACCGCGGGACAGGGGGAGCAATCAGCCCCAGCATTTT. V and J are TRBV18 and TRBJ1-5; 11 nucleotides agree with TRBD1. Germline V gene sequence: CDR1 KGHSH, CDR2 LQKENI. V gave up 3 bases and J gave up 1 base; unmatched junction bases: 2. CDR3 length: 16 residues.

The genes are TRBV29-1 and TRBJ2-7; 7 nucleotides agree with TRBD1. This CDR3 has 14 amino acids. V lost 4 bases, J lost 6 bases, and 12 bases stayed unmatched. Germline loops: CDR1 SQVTM, CDR2 ANQGSEA. The CDR3 nucleotides are TGCAGCGTTGGTAAGACAGGGTCAGGCTCCGAGCAGTACTTC. Translating gives CSVGKTGSGSEQYF.

The rearrangement uses TRBV24-1 and TRBJ1-5; 8 positions agree with TRBD1. The ends lost 5 bases at V and 6 bases at J; junction bases unmatched: 2. The V gene's germline CDR1 is KGHDR and CDR2 SFDVKD. The CDR3 covers 13 residues. The CDR3 DNA reads TGTGCCACCAGTGCCACAGGGGGTCAGCCCCAGCATTTT. It translates to CATSATGGQPQHF.

This chain joins TRBV7-8 and TRBJ2-7, with D maybe TRBD2 (7 bases). With 5 bases removed from V and 3 bases from J, the gap between germline ends came to 14 bases. This CDR3 contains 14 residues. Germline V gene lookup returns CDR1 SGHVS and CDR2 FQNEAQ. CDR3 bases: TGTGCCAGCAGCAGGGGGGGTCAGAACTACGAGCAGTACTTC. Its protein product is CASSRGGQNYEQYF.

J is TRBJ2-2 and V is TRBV7-2; D is ambiguous. Germline V gene data show CDR1 as SGHTA and CDR2 as FQGNSA. V was cut by 5 bases and J by 8 bases, with 9 bases left in between. The CDR3 totals 12 residues. The CDR3 DNA is TGTGCCAGCAGCACAACCTCGGGGGAGCTGTTTTTT. It is translated as CASSTTSGELFF.

This clone has more than one count but fewer than ten. The gene calls are TRBV4-1 and TRBJ2-1; D might be TRBD1 (7 bases). This CDR3 contains 17 residues. The germline V and J ends were trimmed by 0 bases and 2 bases, with 14 bases remaining between them. Germline V gene data show CDR1 as MGHRA and CDR2 as YSYEKL. The CDR3 coding sequence is TGCGCCAGCAGCCAAGAAGCCTTCAGGGGGGCCTACAATGAGCAGTTCTTC. This gives the protein CASSQEAFRGAYNEQFF.

This clone has a single count. The chain carries TRBV7-2 and TRBJ2-1, with no clear D. Trimming shortened V by 4 bases and J by 0 bases, and 4 bases separated the two germline ends. The CDR3 is 13 amino acids. The germline V gene has CDR1 SGHTA and CDR2 FQGNSA. CDR3 sequence reads: CASSYFSYNEQFF. CDR3 DNA: TGTGCCAGCAGCTACTTCTCCTACAATGAGCAGTTCTTC.

This rearrangement joins TRBV6-5 to TRBJ1-5, with 8 bases aligning to TRBD1. Trimming took 4 bases from V and 6 from J; bases not matched to a gene: 5. Germline lookup yields CDR1 MNHEY and CDR2 SVGAGI. The CDR3 sequence is 14 residues long. CDR3 sequence: CASSFTGGGQPQHF. The CDR3 coding sequence is TGTGCCAGCAGTTTTACAGGGGGTGGTCAGCCCCAGCATTTT.

The chain combines TRBV6-1 with TRBJ2-5; a weak D match, TRBD2 (5 bases). CDR1 is MNHNS and CDR2 is SASEGT in the germline V gene. This CDR3 region has 15 residues. Deletions cut 1 base from V and 5 bases from J, with 14 bases between. This CDR3 is CASSEGLFRRETQYF. DNA of the CDR3: TGTGCCAGCAGTGAAGGACTATTCCGAAGGGAGACCCAGTACTTC.

V and J are TRBV24-1 and TRBJ2-7, with no clear D. This CDR3 is 14 amino acids long. Germline-derived CDR1 and CDR2 are KGHDR and SFDVKD. The germline V and J ends were trimmed by 5 bases and 2 bases, with 12 bases remaining between them. The CDR3 coding sequence is TGTGCCACCAGTGTTCGCCAGGCAACCTACGAGCAGTACTTC. The encoded protein is CATSVRQATYEQYF.

The chain has TRBV5-1 and TRBJ2-1; a weak D match, TRBD2 (6 bases). Germline assignment: CDR1 SGHRS and CDR2 YFSETQ. V was trimmed by 4 bases and J by 10 bases, leaving 15 bases between them. This CDR3 is 13 amino acids long. CDR3 DNA: TGCGCCAGCAGCCCGACGGACTATTCCGAGCAGTTCTTC. This gives the protein CASSPTDYSEQFF.

This clone was recorded once. This chain joins TRBV15 and TRBJ2-7, with TRBD2 identical over 14 bases. The CDR3 runs to 15 residues. Trimming took 3 bases from V and 3 from J; bases not matched to a gene: 1. Germline V gives CDR1 LNHNV, CDR2 YYDKDF (reference sequence). As DNA, the CDR3 is TGTGCCACCAGCAGGGGGACTAGCGGGAGCTACGAGCAGTACTTC. It encodes CATSRGTSGSYEQYF.

The rearrangement uses TRBV7-2 and TRBJ2-1; 10 nucleotides line up with TRBD2. The junction had 11 bases not matched to a gene; V was cut back by 5 bases and J by 7 bases. The V gene's germline CDR1 is SGHTA and CDR2 FQGNSA. The CDR3 is 16 amino acids. CDR3 amino acids: CASSQSGLAPFNEQFF. The DNA for the CDR3 is TGTGCCAGCAGCCAGTCGGGACTAGCGCCCTTTAATGAGCAGTTCTTC.

This chain uses TRBV5-1 with TRBJ2-6; TRBD1 might be the D (6 bases). The V and J ends lost 0 bases and 0 bases respectively, with 10 bases between them. Germline-derived CDR1 and CDR2 are SGHRS and YFSETQ. The CDR3 is 17 residues long. The CDR3, as DNA: TGCGCCAGCAGCTTGGGGGTCAGGGGCTCTGGGGCCAACGTCCTGACTTTC. Amino acid sequence: CASSLGVRGSGANVLTF.

This rearrangement joins TRBV20-1 to TRBJ2-1; D is possibly TRBD2 (7 bases). V was shortened by 3 bases and J by 2 bases, with 14 bases between the two germline ends. This CDR3 comprises 15 residues. The V gene's germline CDR1 is DFQATT and CDR2 SNEGSKA (reference sequence). The DNA for the CDR3 is TGCAGTGCTAGTTTGGACAGCGGGACCTACAATGAGCAGTTCTTC. Translation gives CSASLDSGTYNEQFF.

V usage is TRBV4-3 and J usage is TRBJ2-2, with D tentatively TRBD2 (6 bases). CDR1 is LGHNA and CDR2 is YSLEER in the germline V gene. V was trimmed by 2 bases and J by 7 bases, leaving 11 bases between them. There are 14 residues in the CDR3. The CDR3 sequence: CASSQLGGVGELFF. CDR3 coding DNA: TGCGCCAGCAGCCAACTAGGAGGGGTCGGGGAGCTGTTTTTT.

This chain connects TRBV6-6 to TRBJ2-7; 8 positions agree with TRBD1. This CDR3 contains 16 residues. Germline V lookup: CDR1 MNHNY, CDR2 SVGAGI (reference sequence). Trimming took 6 bases from V and 5 from J; bases not matched to a gene: 15. As DNA, the CDR3 is TGTGCCAGCAGCTCACCCCGTGGACAGGGTAGGAACGAGCAGTACTTC. Amino acids: CASSSPRGQGRNEQYF.

This chain links TRBV27 with TRBJ1-3; D might be TRBD1 (5 bases). Germline lookup yields CDR1 MNHEY and CDR2 SMNVEV (reference sequence). The CDR3 has 16 amino acids. Trimming removed 6 bases at V and 2 bases at J, with 17 bases between. For the CDR3, the DNA is TGTGCCAGCAGCAAGTCCGGGGGGGGGACTGGAAACACCATATATTTT. Amino acids: CASSKSGGGTGNTIYF.

The V gene is TRBV27, the J gene TRBJ1-4; TRBD1 matches 7 bases. V dropped 4 bases and J dropped 3; count of bases not matched to a gene: 2. The CDR3 has 14 amino acids. Germline CDR1 and CDR2: MNHEY and SMNVEV (reference sequence). CDR3 sequence reads: CASSWGQPNEKLFF. CDR3 DNA sequence: TGTGCCAGCAGTTGGGGACAGCCTAATGAAAAACTGTTTTTT.

On this clone itself: Other DNA sequences from this sample encode an identical CDR3 as well. The rearrangement joins TRBV9 to TRBJ2-3, with a possible D match to TRBD2 (5 bases). Trimming took off 1 base at V and 1 base at J, with 7 bases between the two ends. Per the germline V gene, CDR1 is SGDLS and CDR2 is YYNGEE. The CDR3 extends over 14 amino acids. The CDR3 region has the DNA TGTGCCAGCAGCGTAAGCGGCCGCACAGATACGCAGTATTTT. This translates into CASSVSGRTDTQYF.

This clone was counted a few times. The genes are TRBV2 and TRBJ2-1; D is perhaps TRBD2 (5 bases). This CDR3 contains 11 residues. V lost 7 bases and J 7 bases, leaving 8 bases between the germline ends. Germline V CDR1 and CDR2: SNHLY, FYNNEI. CDR3 residues: CASKEGNEQFF. DNA for the CDR3: TGTGCCAGCAAAGAGGGTAATGAGCAGTTCTTC.

Points on this clone: The sample carries other DNA sequences with the same CDR3. V and J are TRBV6-5 and TRBJ1-1, with a tentative D call TRBD1 (5 bases). The CDR3 covers 14 residues. Germline CDR1 and CDR2: MNHEY and SVGAGI. V shed 2 bases and J shed 0 bases, with 7 bases lying between them. CDR3: CASSYGGVNTEAFF. The CDR3 DNA sequence: TGTGCCAGCAGTTACGGGGGGGTGAACACTGAAGCTTTCTTT.

The chain couples TRBV18 to TRBJ2-3; 8 nucleotides agree with TRBD2. V lost 1 base, J lost 3 bases, and 6 bases stayed unmatched. CDR1 is KGHSH and CDR2 is LQKENI in the germline V gene. This CDR3 has 16 residues. CDR3 residues: CASSPLAGRETDTQYF. The CDR3 bases are TGTGCCAGCTCACCACTAGCGGGAAGGGAGACAGATACGCAGTATTTT.

The J gene is TRBJ2-1, the V gene TRBV19; 13 nucleotides align to TRBD2. The CDR3 consists of 16 residues. Germline V gene sequence: CDR1 LNHDA, CDR2 SQIVND (reference sequence). V shed 5 bases and J 5 bases; nucleotides not matched to a gene: 6. CDR3: CASSGRLAGGHNEQFF. The CDR3 region has the DNA TGTGCCAGTAGTGGTAGACTAGCGGGAGGACACAATGAGCAGTTCTTC.

The chain's CDR3 is CSVGTGGIYEQYF. In DNA form, the CDR3 reads TGCAGCGTTGGGACAGGGGGTATATACGAGCAGTACTTC. The chain couples TRBV29-1 to TRBJ2-7, with TRBD1 matching over 10 bases. This CDR3 is 13 amino acids long. V trimming: 4 bases; J trimming: 4 bases; junction bases outside the gene matches: 4. CDR1 and CDR2 (germline): SQVTM, ANQGSEA.

The rearrangement uses TRBV19 and TRBJ1-6, with TRBD1 identical over 7 bases. Germline values: CDR1 LNHDA, CDR2 SQIVND (reference sequence). Germline trimming cut 7 bases from V and 9 bases from J; bases unmatched to any gene: 9. This CDR3 is built from 14 residues. CDR3 in amino acids: CASTLDREGSPLHF. CDR3 nucleotide sequence: TGTGCCAGTACTCTCGACAGGGAAGGTTCACCCCTCCACTTT.

This clone was seen a handful of times. The chain couples TRBV19 to TRBJ1-3; D gene unclear. The CDR3 is 15 amino acids. Germline V gene data show CDR1 as LNHDA and CDR2 as SQIVND (reference sequence). V gave up 3 bases and J gave up 2 bases, with 11 bases separating them. CDR3 sequence: CASSIAGVAGNTIYF. CDR3 nucleotides: TGTGCCAGTAGTATCGCGGGTGTAGCTGGAAACACCATATATTTT.

This clone occurred once. V is TRBV5-6 and J is TRBJ1-2; a possible D gene is TRBD1 (6 bases). The CDR3 extends over 13 amino acids. Germline V gene data show CDR1 as SGHDT and CDR2 as YYEEEE. V shed 2 bases and J shed 8 bases, with 13 bases lying between them. CDR3 in amino acids: CASSFQGMRGYTF. Here the CDR3 DNA reads TGTGCCAGCAGCTTTCAGGGGATGAGGGGCTACACCTTC.

V usage is TRBV28 and J usage is TRBJ1-6; the match to TRBD1 covers 8 bases. CDR1 is MDHEN and CDR2 is SYDVKM in the germline V gene. V dropped 6 bases and J dropped 10; count of bases not matched to a gene: 8. This CDR3 is built from 14 residues. DNA for the CDR3: TGTGCCAGCAGGGACAGGGCAAGGCAATCACCCCTCCACTTT. It codes for CASRDRARQSPLHF.